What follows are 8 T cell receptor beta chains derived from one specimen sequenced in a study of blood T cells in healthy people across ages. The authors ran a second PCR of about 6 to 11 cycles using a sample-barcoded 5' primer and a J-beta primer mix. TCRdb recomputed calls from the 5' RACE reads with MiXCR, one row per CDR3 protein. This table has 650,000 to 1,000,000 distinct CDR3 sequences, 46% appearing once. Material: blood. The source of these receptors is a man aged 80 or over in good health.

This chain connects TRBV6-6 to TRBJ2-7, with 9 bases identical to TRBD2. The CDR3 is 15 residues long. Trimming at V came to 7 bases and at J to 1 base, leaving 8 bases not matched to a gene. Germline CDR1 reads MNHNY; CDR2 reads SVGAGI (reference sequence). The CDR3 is CASTPLAGESYEQYF. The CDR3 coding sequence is TGTGCCAGCACCCCCTTAGCGGGGGAATCCTACGAGCAGTACTTC.

CDR3 amino acids: CASSLAGRSYNEQFF. The DNA of the CDR3 is TGTGCCAGCAGCCTAGCGGGACGCTCCTACAATGAGCAGTTCTTC. This rearrangement joins TRBV12-3 or TRBV12-4 to TRBJ2-1; 9 bases are shared with TRBD2. The CDR3 loop spans 15 amino acids. Unmatched junction bases numbered 3, after V lost 6 bases and J lost 0 bases.

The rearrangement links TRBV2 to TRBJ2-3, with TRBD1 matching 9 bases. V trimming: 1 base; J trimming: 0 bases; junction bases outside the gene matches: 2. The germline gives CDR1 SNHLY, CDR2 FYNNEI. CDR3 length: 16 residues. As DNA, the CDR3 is TGTGCCAGCAGTGAAGTGGACAGGGGCAGCACAGATACGCAGTATTTT. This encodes CASSEVDRGSTDTQYF.

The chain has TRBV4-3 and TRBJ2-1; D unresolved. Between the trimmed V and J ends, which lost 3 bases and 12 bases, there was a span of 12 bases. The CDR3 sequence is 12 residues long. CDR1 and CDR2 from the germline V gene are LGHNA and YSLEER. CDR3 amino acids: CASSQVPHGQFF. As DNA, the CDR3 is TGCGCCAGCAGCCAGGTACCGCATGGGCAGTTCTTC.

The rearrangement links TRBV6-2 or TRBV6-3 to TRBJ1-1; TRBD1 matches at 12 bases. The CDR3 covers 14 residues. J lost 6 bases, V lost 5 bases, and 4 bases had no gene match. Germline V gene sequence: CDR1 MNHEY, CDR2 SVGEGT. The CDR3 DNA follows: TGTGCCAGCAGTACGGGACAGGGGGCGGCTGAAGCTTTCTTT. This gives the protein CASSTGQGAAEAFF.

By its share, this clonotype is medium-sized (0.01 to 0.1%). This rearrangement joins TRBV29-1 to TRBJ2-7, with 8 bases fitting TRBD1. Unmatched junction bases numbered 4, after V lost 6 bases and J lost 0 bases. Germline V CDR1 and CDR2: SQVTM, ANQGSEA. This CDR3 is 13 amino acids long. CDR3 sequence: CSVETGDSYEQYF. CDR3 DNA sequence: TGCAGCGTCGAGACAGGGGACTCCTACGAGCAGTACTTC.

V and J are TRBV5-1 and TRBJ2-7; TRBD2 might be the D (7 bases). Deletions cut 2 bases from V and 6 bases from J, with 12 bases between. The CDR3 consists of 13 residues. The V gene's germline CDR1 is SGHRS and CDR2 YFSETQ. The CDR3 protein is CASSFGGAVEQYF. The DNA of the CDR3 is TGCGCCAGCAGCTTTGGGGGGGCGGTCGAGCAGTACTTC.

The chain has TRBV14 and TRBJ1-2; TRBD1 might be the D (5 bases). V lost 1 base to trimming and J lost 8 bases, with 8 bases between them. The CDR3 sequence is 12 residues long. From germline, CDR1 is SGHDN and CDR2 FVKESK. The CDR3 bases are TGTGCCAGCAGCCAAGTAGGGGTCGGCTACACCTTC. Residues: CASSQVGVGYTF.